This is a list of T cell receptor beta chains from one sample in a study of T cell changes during pregnancy in multiple sclerosis. Profiling relied on immunoSEQ multiplex PCR, and the TCRdb table lists in-frame clones only, not all of them. This sample has under 55,000 clones, with less than 95% found just once. The material was CD4+ T cells from peripheral blood mononuclear cells, obtained in the third trimester of pregnancy. Every receptor here comes from a female donor with multiple sclerosis, enrolled in a pregnancy study. CDR3s include the opening cysteine and the closing phenylalanine or tryptophan. The D gene is left open where the match is weak. Size is stated for part of the rows, as once, few or many counts, or as a class when the clone is expanded.

clone_size	cdr3_length	d_call	v_call	j_call	cdr3_aa	cdr3_nt
-	14	-	TRBV27	TRBJ1-1	CASSFHRVGTEAFF	TGTGCCAGCAGTTTCCACAGGGTCGGGACTGAAGCTTTCTTT
once	14	TRBD1	TRBV7-9	TRBJ1-1	CASSPRTGNTEAFF	TGTGCCAGCAGCCCACGGACAGGGAACACTGAAGCTTTCTTT
-	16	TRBD1	TRBV5-1	TRBJ2-5	CASSPPGQRYQETQYF	TGCGCCAGCAGCCCACCGGGACAGAGGTACCAAGAGACCCAGTACTTC
-	13	-	TRBV14	TRBJ2-7	CASSHHNSYEQYF	TGTGCCAGCAGCCACCACAACTCCTACGAGCAGTACTTC
-	15	-	TRBV5-1	TRBJ1-6	CASSLVSGDNSPLHF	TGCGCCAGCAGCTTGGTTTCTGGAGATAATTCACCCCTCCACTTT
-	11	-	TRBV18	TRBJ2-5	CASSRQETQYF	TGTGCCAGCTCGCGCCAAGAGACCCAGTACTTC
-	19	TRBD1	TRBV10-1	TRBJ1-5	CASSVLKQGGHRSNQPQHF	TGCGCCAGCAGTGTCCTTAAACAGGGGGGACATAGAAGCAATCAGCCCCAGCATTTT
-	14	TRBD2	TRBV7-2	TRBJ2-7	CASSIGIAGYEQYF	TGTGCCAGCAGCATCGGGATAGCGGGGTACGAGCAGTACTTC
-	14	TRBD2	TRBV5-5	TRBJ2-7	CASSPLAGAGEQYF	TGTGCCAGCAGCCCCCTAGCGGGAGCTGGCGAGCAGTACTTC
-	13	-	TRBV7-2	TRBJ1-1	CASSYSGVGEAFF	TGTGCCAGCAGCTATTCAGGGGTGGGTGAAGCTTTCTTT
-	13	TRBD1	TRBV7-8	TRBJ1-1	CASSLQDRAEAFF	TGTGCCAGCAGCTTACAGGACAGGGCTGAAGCTTTCTTT
-	15	-	TRBV7-2	TRBJ2-3	CASGQGAGGTDTQYF	TGTGCCAGCGGCCAGGGGGCGGGGGGCACAGATACGCAGTATTTT
-	13	-	TRBV30	TRBJ1-2	CAWSVLGRHGYTF	TGTGCCTGGAGTGTACTGGGGCGGCATGGCTACACCTTC
-	15	-	TRBV7-2	TRBJ2-1	CASSPNIAPYNEQFF	TGTGCCAGCAGCCCTAACATAGCCCCCTACAATGAGCAGTTCTTC
-	16	TRBD1	TRBV4-2	TRBJ1-2	CASSQDVTGGREGYTF	TGTGCCAGCAGCCAAGACGTTACAGGGGGTAGGGAGGGCTACACCTTC
once	14	-	TRBV18	TRBJ1-5	CASSQIQGSQPQHF	TGTGCCAGCTCACAGATCCAGGGCAGTCAGCCCCAGCATTTT
-	16	TRBD1	TRBV9	TRBJ2-7	CASSATSDRGSYEQYF	TGTGCCAGCAGCGCCACCTCGGACAGGGGCTCCTACGAGCAGTACTTC
-	15	TRBD2	TRBV11-2	TRBJ2-2	CASSSRLAGKGELFF	TGTGCCAGCAGCTCAAGACTAGCGGGGAAGGGGGAGCTGTTTTTT